This entry lists 12 T cell receptor beta chains sequenced from one sample in a study of cytomegalovirus exposure and HLA in healthy donors. With 60 Vbeta and 13 Jbeta primers, the PCR was carried out. Measured with immunoSEQ multiplex PCR; TCRdb has only the in-frame clones, and not every one. The sample has nearly 110,000 clones; around 76% are singletons. Sequencing was done on a sample of PBMCs. The receptor set was obtained from a man aged 25-40 years in good health and CMV-seropositive.

This clone was counted a single time. The rearrangement links TRBV9 to TRBJ2-3, with TRBD2 identical over 10 bases. Germline CDR1 SGDLS, CDR2 YYNGEE. The CDR3 covers 16 residues. V shed 2 bases and J 7 bases; nucleotides not matched to a gene: 10. The CDR3 nucleotides are TGTGCCAGCAGCGTGGCAAGCGGGGGGGCCAGGAATACGCAGTATTTT. It translates to CASSVASGGARNTQYF.

This clone was recorded once. This chain links TRBV7-3 with TRBJ2-2; 9 positions match TRBD1. Germline V CDR1 and CDR2: SGHTA, FQGTGA. The CDR3 is 15 residues long. V lost 7 bases to trimming and J lost 6 bases; unmatched junction nucleotides: 9. CDR3 in amino acids: CASNIPGQGSGELFF. In DNA form, the CDR3 reads TGTGCCAGCAACATCCCGGGACAGGGCTCCGGGGAGCTGTTTTTT.

The chain employs TRBV28 and TRBJ1-2; no reliable D call. The germline V and J ends were trimmed by 2 bases and 6 bases, with 4 bases remaining between them. There are 11 residues in the CDR3. The germline gives CDR1 MDHEN, CDR2 SYDVKM. Here the CDR3 DNA reads TGTGCCAGCAGTTTAGCAGATGGCTACACCTTC. Translation gives CASSLADGYTF.

This chain uses TRBV5-1 with TRBJ1-2, with no clear D. CDR1 and CDR2 (germline): SGHRS, YFSETQ. The CDR3 runs to 14 residues. Trimming took 3 bases from V and 6 from J, leaving 15 bases between them. CDR3 region: CASSSRAWEDGYTF. The CDR3 nucleotides are TGCGCCAGCAGCTCGCGGGCCTGGGAGGATGGCTACACCTTC.

The V and J genes are TRBV25-1 and TRBJ2-5; the D gene is possibly TRBD2 (6 bases). The CDR3 consists of 12 residues. Trimming took off 3 bases at V and 5 bases at J, with 7 bases between the two ends. The germline V gene encodes CDR1 MGHDK and CDR2 SYGVNS. CDR3 nucleotides: TGTGCCAGCAGTGATGGGGGGGAGACCCAGTACTTC. Protein: CASSDGGETQYF.

V gene TRBV15 combines with J gene TRBJ2-1; TRBD2 matches at 9 bases. CDR3 length: 16 residues. CDR1 and CDR2 (germline): LNHNV, YYDKDF (reference sequence). With 0 bases clipped from V and 6 bases from J, the junction kept 6 bases outside the gene matches. CDR3 nucleotide sequence: TGTGCCACCAGCAGAGATGCAGCGGGGGGATTCAATGAGCAGTTCTTC. Residues: CATSRDAAGGFNEQFF.

The chain carries TRBV2 and TRBJ2-3, with a possible D match to TRBD2 (6 bases). The CDR3 is 14 amino acids. The germline V gene has CDR1 SNHLY and CDR2 FYNNEI. Trimming pared 3 bases from V and 1 base from J, leaving 8 bases between. The CDR3 coding sequence is TGTGCCAGCAGTGACGGGAGTGGCACAGATACGCAGTATTTT. Amino acid sequence: CASSDGSGTDTQYF.

The chain combines TRBV6-4 with TRBJ2-2; 7 nucleotides align to TRBD2. The CDR3 has 15 amino acids. Per germline, CDR1 MRHNA and CDR2 SNTAGT. Trimming cost V 7 bases and J 7 bases; bases outside gene matches: 12. The CDR3 nucleotides read TGTGCCAGCACCGACCGGGGGGATGTTGGCGGGGAGCTGTTTTTT. Translation gives CASTDRGDVGGELFF.

The rearrangement joins TRBV6-5 to TRBJ1-5, with 8 bases matching TRBD1. The J segment lost 6 bases and the V segment lost 5 bases, leaving 3 bases of the junction unmatched. CDR3 length equals 13 residues. CDR1 and CDR2 (germline): MNHEY, SVGAGI. In DNA form, the CDR3 reads TGTGCCAGCAGTACAGGGGGTAGTCAGCCCCAGCATTTT. This encodes CASSTGGSQPQHF.

The chain has TRBV5-1 and TRBJ1-3; 7 bases map to TRBD1. The V gene's germline CDR1 is SGHRS and CDR2 YFSETQ. V was pared by 0 bases and J by 1 base, with 4 bases of the junction left unmatched. The CDR3 length is 16 residues. CDR3 region: CASSLAGTASGNTIYF. CDR3 bases: TGCGCCAGCAGCTTGGCCGGGACAGCTTCTGGAAACACCATATATTTT.

The chain joins TRBV7-2 to TRBJ1-3; 7 nucleotides align to TRBD1. The CDR3 loop spans 14 amino acids. The V gene end was trimmed by 3 bases and the J gene end by 5 bases; junction bases not matched to a gene: 4. Per the germline V gene, CDR1 is SGHTA and CDR2 is FQGNSA. CDR3 sequence reads: CASSLGTDRNTIYF. CDR3 DNA sequence: TGTGCCAGCAGCTTGGGGACAGATCGAAACACCATATATTTT.

The chain links TRBV5-1 to TRBJ1-4; a possible D gene is TRBD1 (6 bases). From germline, CDR1 is SGHRS and CDR2 YFSETQ. There are 13 residues in the CDR3. V was trimmed by 2 bases and J by 7 bases, leaving 9 bases between them. The CDR3 nucleotides read TGCGCCAGCAGCTTACAGGGATCTGAAAAACTGTTTTTT. Translation: CASSLQGSEKLFF.